These 4 T cell receptor beta chains were all obtained from the same sample, sequenced in a study of radiotherapy plus CTLA-4 blockade in lung cancer. Repertoires were generated with immunoSEQ multiplex PCR, while TCRdb's copy carries only in-frame clones and drops some. The sample yields approximately 60,000 clones, about 80% seen once. Sequencing was performed on peripheral blood, taken from a patient treated with radiotherapy plus ipilimumab. The receptor source for this set is a human donor with non-small cell lung cancer who had a complete response to radiotherapy plus ipilimumab.

The V and J genes are TRBV10-2 and TRBJ1-2; perhaps TRBD1 as D (6 bases). This CDR3 region has 13 residues. The germline V gene encodes CDR1 WSHSY and CDR2 SAAADI. With 7 bases removed from V and 2 bases from J, the gap between germline ends came to 11 bases. The CDR3 sequence is CASKPGGNYGYTF. The CDR3, as DNA: TGCGCCAGCAAACCGGGGGGCAACTATGGCTACACCTTC.

The V and J genes are TRBV11-3 and TRBJ2-1; TRBD2 matches at 12 bases. CDR1 and CDR2 from the germline V gene are SGHNT and YENEEA. V lost 5 bases, J lost 10 bases, and 9 bases stayed unmatched. The CDR3 loop spans 15 amino acids. The CDR3 region has the DNA TGTGCCAGCAGCGCGGTGACTAGCGGGAGCCTCGAGCAGTTCTTC. Translation gives CASSAVTSGSLEQFF.

V usage is TRBV11-3 and J usage is TRBJ1-2, with TRBD1 matching 10 bases. With 5 bases clipped from V and 6 bases from J, the junction kept 6 bases outside the gene matches. CDR3 size: 14 residues. Looked up from germline, CDR1 is SGHNT and CDR2 is YENEEA. The CDR3: CASSVGQGVNGYTF. The CDR3, as DNA: TGTGCCAGCAGCGTCGGACAGGGGGTGAATGGCTACACCTTC.

V is TRBV7-8 and J is TRBJ1-5; 9 bases map to TRBD1. The CDR3 contains 17 residues. Germline V gene data show CDR1 as SGHVS and CDR2 as FQNEAQ. The junction had 8 bases not matched to a gene; V was cut back by 5 bases and J by 0 bases. The CDR3 nucleotides read TGTGCCAGCAGCCCCTGGACAGGGGATACTAGCAATCAGCCCCAGCATTTT. Protein sequence: CASSPWTGDTSNQPQHF.